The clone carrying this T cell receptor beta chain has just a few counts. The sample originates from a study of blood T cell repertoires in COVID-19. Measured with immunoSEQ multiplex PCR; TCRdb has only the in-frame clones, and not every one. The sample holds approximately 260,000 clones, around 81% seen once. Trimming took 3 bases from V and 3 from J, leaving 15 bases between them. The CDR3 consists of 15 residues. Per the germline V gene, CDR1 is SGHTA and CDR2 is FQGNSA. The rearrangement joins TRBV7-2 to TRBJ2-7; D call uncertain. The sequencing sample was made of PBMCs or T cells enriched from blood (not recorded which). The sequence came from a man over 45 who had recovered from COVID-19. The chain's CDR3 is CASSLKTFLHYEQYF. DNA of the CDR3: TGTGCCAGCAGCTTGAAGACATTTCTCCACTACGAGCAGTACTTC. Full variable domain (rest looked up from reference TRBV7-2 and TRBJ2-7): GAGVSQSPSNKVTEKGKDVELRCDPISGHTALYWYRQSLGQGLEFLIYFQGNSAPDKSGLPSDRFSAERTGGSVSTLTIQRTQQEDSAVYLCASSLKTFLHYEQYFGPGTRLTVT.